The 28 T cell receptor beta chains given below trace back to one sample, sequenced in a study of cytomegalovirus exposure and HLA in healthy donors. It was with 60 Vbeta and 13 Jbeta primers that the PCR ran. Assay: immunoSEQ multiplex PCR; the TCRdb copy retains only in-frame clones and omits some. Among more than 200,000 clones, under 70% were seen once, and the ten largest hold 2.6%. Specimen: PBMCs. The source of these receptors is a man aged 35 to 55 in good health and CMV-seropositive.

CDR3 coding DNA: TGTGCCAGCAGCTTAGGTGGAGGGTATGAAGCTTTCTTT. Protein sequence: CASSLGGGYEAFF. The V call is TRBV7-9, the J call TRBJ1-1; D is uncertain. V dropped 1 base and J dropped 7 bases, with 10 bases sitting between them. The CDR3 sequence is 13 residues long. Germline V gene data show CDR1 as SEHNR and CDR2 as FQNEAQ (reference sequence).

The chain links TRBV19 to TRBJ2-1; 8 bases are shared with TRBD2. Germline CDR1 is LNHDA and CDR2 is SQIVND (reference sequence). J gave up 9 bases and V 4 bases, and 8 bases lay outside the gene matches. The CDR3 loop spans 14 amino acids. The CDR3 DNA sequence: TGTGCCAGTAGTACACTAGCGGCCCGAGGTGAGCAGTTCTTC. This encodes CASSTLAARGEQFF.

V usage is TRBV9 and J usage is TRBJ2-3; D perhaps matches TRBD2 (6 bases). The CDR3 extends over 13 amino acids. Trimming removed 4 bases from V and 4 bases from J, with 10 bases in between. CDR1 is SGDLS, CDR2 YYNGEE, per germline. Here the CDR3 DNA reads TGTGCCAGCAGCTCAGGGAGGTCAGATACGCAGTATTTT. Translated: CASSSGRSDTQYF.

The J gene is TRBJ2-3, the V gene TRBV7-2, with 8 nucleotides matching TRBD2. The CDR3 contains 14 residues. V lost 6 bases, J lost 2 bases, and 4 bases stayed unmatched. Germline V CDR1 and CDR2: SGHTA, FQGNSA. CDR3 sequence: CASSSGGSTDTQYF. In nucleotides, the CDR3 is TGTGCCAGCAGTTCGGGGGGGTCCACAGATACGCAGTATTTT.

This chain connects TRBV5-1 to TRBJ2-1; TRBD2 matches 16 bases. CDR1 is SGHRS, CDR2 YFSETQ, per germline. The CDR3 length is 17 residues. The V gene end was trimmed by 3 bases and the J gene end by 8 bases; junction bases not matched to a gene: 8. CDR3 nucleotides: TGCGCCAGCAGCTCGGGACTAGCGGGGGGGCCGCGGGATGAGCAGTTCTTC. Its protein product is CASSSGLAGGPRDEQFF.

CDR3 bases: TGTGCCAGCAGGGGTTTACGGACAGGCGGAAAGTACTTC. As protein: CASRGLRTGGKYF. This rearrangement joins TRBV2 to TRBJ2-4; 7 bases agree with TRBD1. With V trimmed by 6 bases and J by 14 bases, 13 bases remained unmatched. Germline CDR1 is SNHLY and CDR2 is FYNNEI. This CDR3 has 13 residues. Based on the CDR3 plus reference TRBV2 and TRBJ2-4, the full variable domain is EPEVTQTPSHQVTQMGQEVILRCVPISNHLYFYWYRQILGQKVEFLVSFYNNEISEKSEIFDDQFSVERPDGSNFTLKIRSTKLEDSAMYFCASRGLRTGGKYFGAGTRLSVL.

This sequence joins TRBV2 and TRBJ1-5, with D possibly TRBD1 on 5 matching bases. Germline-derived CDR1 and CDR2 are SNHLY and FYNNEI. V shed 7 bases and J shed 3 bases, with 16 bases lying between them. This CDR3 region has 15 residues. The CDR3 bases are TGTGCCAGCAACGAGCGGGCAGGGTCCAATCAGCCCCAGCATTTT. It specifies CASNERAGSNQPQHF.

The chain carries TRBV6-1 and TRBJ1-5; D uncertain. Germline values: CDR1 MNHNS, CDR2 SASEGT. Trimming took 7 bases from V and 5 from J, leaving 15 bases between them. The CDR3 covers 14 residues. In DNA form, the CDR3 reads TGTGCCAGCACCCCCGAGGGCAGGCATCAGCCCCAGCATTTT. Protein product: CASTPEGRHQPQHF.

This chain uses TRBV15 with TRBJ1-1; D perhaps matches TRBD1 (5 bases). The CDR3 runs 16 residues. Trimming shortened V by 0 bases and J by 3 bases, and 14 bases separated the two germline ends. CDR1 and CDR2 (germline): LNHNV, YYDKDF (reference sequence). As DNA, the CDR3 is TGTGCCACCAGCAGAGATACGAAGGGGCCGGACACTGAAGCTTTCTTT. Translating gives CATSRDTKGPDTEAFF.

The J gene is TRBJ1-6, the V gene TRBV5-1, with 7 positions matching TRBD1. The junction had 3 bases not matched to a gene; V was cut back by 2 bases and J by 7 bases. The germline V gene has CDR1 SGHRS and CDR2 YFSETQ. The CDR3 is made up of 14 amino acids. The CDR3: CASSFSGGNSPLHF. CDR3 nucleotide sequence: TGCGCCAGCAGCTTCTCAGGGGGGAATTCACCCCTCCACTTT.

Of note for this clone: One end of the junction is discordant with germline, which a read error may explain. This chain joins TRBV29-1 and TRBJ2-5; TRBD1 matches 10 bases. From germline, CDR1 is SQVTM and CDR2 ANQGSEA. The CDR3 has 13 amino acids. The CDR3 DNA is TGCAGCGCGGGGCGGGACAGGGGTTACGAGCAGCACTTC. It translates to CSAGRDRGYEQHF. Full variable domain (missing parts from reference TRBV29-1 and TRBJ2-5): SAVISQKPSRDICQRGTSLTIQCQVDSQVTMMFWYRQQPGQSLTLIATANQGSEATYESGFVIDKFPISRPNLTFSTLTVSNMSPEDSSIYLCSAGRDRGYEQHFGPGTRLLVL.

CDR3 region: CASSLGTGVETQYF. In nucleotides, the CDR3 is TGTGCCAGCAGCTTAGGGACAGGGGTAGAGACCCAGTACTTC. This rearrangement joins TRBV11-2 to TRBJ2-5; the match to TRBD1 covers 9 bases. The CDR3 totals 14 residues. Trimming took 1 base from V and 4 from J; bases not matched to a gene: 1. Looked up from germline, CDR1 is SGHAT and CDR2 is FQNNGV.

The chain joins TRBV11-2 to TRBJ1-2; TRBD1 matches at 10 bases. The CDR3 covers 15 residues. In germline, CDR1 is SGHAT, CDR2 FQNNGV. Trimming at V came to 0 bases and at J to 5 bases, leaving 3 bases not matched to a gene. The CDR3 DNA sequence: TGTGCCAGCAGCTTAGATTGGGGACAGGGGTATGGCTACACCTTC. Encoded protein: CASSLDWGQGYGYTF.

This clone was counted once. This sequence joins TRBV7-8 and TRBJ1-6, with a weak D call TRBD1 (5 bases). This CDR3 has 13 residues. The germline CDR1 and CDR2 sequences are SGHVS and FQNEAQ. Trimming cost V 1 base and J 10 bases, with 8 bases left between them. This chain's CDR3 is CASSLDGGSPLHF. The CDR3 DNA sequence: TGTGCCAGCAGCTTAGATGGGGGGTCACCCCTCCACTTT.

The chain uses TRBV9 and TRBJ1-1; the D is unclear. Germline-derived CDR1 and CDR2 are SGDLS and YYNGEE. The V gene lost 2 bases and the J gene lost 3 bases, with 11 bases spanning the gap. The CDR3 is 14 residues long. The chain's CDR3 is CASSVSGSYTEAFF. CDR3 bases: TGTGCCAGCAGCGTCTCTGGGAGTTACACTGAAGCTTTCTTT.

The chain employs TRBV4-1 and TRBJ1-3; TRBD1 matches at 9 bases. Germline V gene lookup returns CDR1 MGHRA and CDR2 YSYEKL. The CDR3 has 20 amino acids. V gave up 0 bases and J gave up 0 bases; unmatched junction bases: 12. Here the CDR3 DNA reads TGCGCCAGCAGCCAAGAGGGACAGGGTCGCACCTCTCTCTCTGGAAACACCATATATTTT. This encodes CASSQEGQGRTSLSGNTIYF.

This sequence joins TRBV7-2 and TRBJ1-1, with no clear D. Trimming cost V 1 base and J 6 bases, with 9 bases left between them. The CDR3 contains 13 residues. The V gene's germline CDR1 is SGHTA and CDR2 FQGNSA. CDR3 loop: CASSLGLLAEAFF. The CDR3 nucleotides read TGTGCCAGCAGCTTAGGACTTCTCGCTGAAGCTTTCTTT.

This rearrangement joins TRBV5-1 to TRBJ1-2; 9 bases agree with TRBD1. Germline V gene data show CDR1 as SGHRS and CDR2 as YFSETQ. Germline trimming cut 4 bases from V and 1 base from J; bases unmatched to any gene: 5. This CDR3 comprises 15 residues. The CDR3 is CASSDRQGDNYGYTF. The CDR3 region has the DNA TGCGCCAGCAGCGACCGACAGGGGGATAACTATGGCTACACCTTC.

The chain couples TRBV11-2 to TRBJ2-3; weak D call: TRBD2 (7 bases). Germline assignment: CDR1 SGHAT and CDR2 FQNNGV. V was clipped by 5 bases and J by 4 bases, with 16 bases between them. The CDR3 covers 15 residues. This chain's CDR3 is CASSLRRRGPDTQYF. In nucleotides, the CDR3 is TGTGCCAGCAGCCTCCGCAGGCGGGGGCCAGATACGCAGTATTTT.

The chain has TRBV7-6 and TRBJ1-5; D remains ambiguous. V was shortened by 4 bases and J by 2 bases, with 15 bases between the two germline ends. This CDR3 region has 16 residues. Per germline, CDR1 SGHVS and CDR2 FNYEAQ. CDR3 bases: TGTGCCAGCAGCTCCTTAGGAGGCCGGGGCAATCAGCCCCAGCATTTT. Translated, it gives CASSSLGGRGNQPQHF. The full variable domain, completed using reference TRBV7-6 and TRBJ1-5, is GAGVSQSPRYKVTKRGQDVALRCDPISGHVSLYWYRQALGQGPEFLTYFNYEAQQDKSGLPNDRFSAERPEGSISTLTIQRTEQRDSAMYRCASSSLGGRGNQPQHFGDGTRLSIL.

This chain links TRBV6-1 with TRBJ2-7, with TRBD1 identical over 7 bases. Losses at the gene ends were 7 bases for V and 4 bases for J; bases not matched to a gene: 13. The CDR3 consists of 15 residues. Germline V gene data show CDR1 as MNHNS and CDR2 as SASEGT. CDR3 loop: CASTKLDDRAYEQYF. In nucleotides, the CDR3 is TGTGCCAGCACGAAGTTGGATGACAGGGCGTACGAGCAGTACTTC.

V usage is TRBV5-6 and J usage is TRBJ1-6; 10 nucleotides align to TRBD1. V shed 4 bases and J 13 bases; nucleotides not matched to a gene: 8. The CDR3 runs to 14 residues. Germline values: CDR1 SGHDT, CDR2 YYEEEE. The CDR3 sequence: CASSPDRGAGPLHF. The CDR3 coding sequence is TGTGCCAGCAGCCCGGACAGGGGGGCCGGTCCCCTCCACTTT. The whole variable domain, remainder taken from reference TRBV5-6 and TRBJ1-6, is DAGVTQSPTHLIKTRGQQVTLRCSPKSGHDTVSWYQQALGQGPQFIFQYYEEEERQRGNFPDRFSGHQFPNYSSELNVNALLLGDSALYLCASSPDRGAGPLHFGNGTRLTVT.

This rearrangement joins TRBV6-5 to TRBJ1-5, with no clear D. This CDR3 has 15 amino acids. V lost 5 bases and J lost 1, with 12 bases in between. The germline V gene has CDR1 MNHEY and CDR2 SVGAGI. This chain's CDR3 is CASSQTGISNQPQHF. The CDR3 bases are TGTGCCAGCAGTCAAACGGGGATCAGCAATCAGCCCCAGCATTTT.

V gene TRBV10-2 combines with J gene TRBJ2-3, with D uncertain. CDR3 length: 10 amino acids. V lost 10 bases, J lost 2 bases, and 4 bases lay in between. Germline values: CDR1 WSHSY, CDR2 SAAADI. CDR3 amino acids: CATYTDTQYF. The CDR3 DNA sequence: TGCGCCACTTACACAGATACGCAGTATTTT.

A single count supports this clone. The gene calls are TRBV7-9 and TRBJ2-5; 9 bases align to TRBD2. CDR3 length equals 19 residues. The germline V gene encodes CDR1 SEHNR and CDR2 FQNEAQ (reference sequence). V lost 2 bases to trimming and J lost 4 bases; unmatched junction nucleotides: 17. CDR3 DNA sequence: TGTGCCAGCAGCTTAAGGCTCAATGTTGCGGGGGGGGCTCGAGAGACCCAGTACTTC. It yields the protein CASSLRLNVAGGARETQYF.

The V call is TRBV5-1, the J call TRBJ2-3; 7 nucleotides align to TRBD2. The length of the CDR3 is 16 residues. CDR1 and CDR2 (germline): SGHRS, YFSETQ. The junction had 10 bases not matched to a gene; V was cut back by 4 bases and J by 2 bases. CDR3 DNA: TGCGCCAGCAGCGAAGCGGGGCCACCTATCACAGATACGCAGTATTTT. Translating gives CASSEAGPPITDTQYF.

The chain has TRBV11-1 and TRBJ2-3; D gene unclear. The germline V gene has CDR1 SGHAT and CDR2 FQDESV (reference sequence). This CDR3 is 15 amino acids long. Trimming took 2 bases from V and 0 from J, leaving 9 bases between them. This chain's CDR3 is CASSLIDSSTDTQYF. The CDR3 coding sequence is TGTGCCAGCAGCTTAATCGACTCTAGCACAGATACGCAGTATTTT. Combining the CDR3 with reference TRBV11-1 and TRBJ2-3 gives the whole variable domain EAEVAQSPRYKITEKSQAVAFWCDPISGHATLYWYRQILGQGPELLVQFQDESVVDDSQLPKDRFSAERLKGVDSTLKIQPAELGDSAMYLCASSLIDSSTDTQYFGPGTRLTVL.

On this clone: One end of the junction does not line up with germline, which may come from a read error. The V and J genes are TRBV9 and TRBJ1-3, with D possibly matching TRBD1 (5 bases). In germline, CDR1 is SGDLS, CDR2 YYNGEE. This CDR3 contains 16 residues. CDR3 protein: CASSLWGGDSGNPIYF. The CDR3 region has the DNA TGTGCCAGCAGCCTCTGGGGAGGGGACTCTGGAAACCCCATATATTTT.